A selection of T cell receptor beta chains follows, all from one sample in a study of early T cells in non-severe SARS-CoV-2 infection. TCRdb fed the 5' RACE reads into MiXCR, producing one record per CDR3 protein. The sample records tens of thousands of distinct CDR3 sequences, approximately 8.9% being singletons. The sample taken for sequencing was whole blood. Every receptor here comes from an adult who was a healthcare worker with PCR-confirmed SARS-CoV-2 infection or an uninfected control (not recorded which). The CDR3 runs from the conserved cysteine through the conserved F or W. D genes are given only for firm matches. Expanded clones get a size class; other rows say once, few or many, or leave the size out.

v_call	clone_size	d_call	j_call	cdr3_aa	cdr3_nt
TRBV9	many	TRBD2	TRBJ2-1	CASSVEVPTGTSIANEQFF	TGTGCCAGCAGCGTAGAGGTACCTACGGGGACTAGCATCGCCAATGAGCAGTTCTTC
TRBV7-9	few	-	TRBJ1-3	CASSLAFRTDSGNTIYF	TGTGCCAGCAGCTTAGCTTTTAGAACAGACTCTGGAAACACCATATATTTT
TRBV14	few	-	TRBJ2-1	CASSHGGASSYNEQFF	TGTGCCAGCAGCCACGGGGGTGCGAGCTCCTACAATGAGCAGTTCTTC
TRBV7-8	medium-sized	-	TRBJ2-2	CASSPEGGRAGELFF	TGTGCCAGCAGCCCAGAAGGAGGACGGGCCGGGGAGCTGTTTTTT
TRBV9	-	TRBD2	TRBJ2-3	CASSVDERGTTDTQYF	TGTGCCAGCAGCGTAGACGAGCGGGGGACCACAGATACGCAGTATTTT
TRBV29-1	-	-	TRBJ2-2	CSVDGRLQHLGGELFF	TGCAGCGTTGACGGCCGGCTCCAACACCTAGGCGGGGAGCTGTTTTTT
TRBV20-1	many	-	TRBJ1-1	CSARERVTEAFF	TGCAGTGCTAGAGAAAGGGTGACTGAAGCTTTCTTT
TRBV21-1	-	-	TRBJ2-1	CASSKVGLPTAPNEQFF	TGTGCCAGCAGCAAAGTAGGACTACCCACTGCCCCCAATGAGCAGTTCTTC
TRBV6-4	few	-	TRBJ1-1	CASSRDGNTEAFF	TGTGCCAGCAGTCGGGACGGCAACACTGAAGCTTTCTTT
TRBV18	-	-	TRBJ1-6	CASSPLEGRSPLHF	TGTGCCAGCTCACCACTAGAGGGGCGTTCACCCCTCCACTTT
TRBV12-3/TRBV12-4	many	TRBD2	TRBJ2-2	CASSQPTNPGLAGVNTGELFF	TGTGCCAGCAGTCAACCTACCAACCCGGGACTAGCGGGGGTCAACACCGGGGAGCTGTTTTTT
TRBV7-3	-	-	TRBJ2-3	CASSLFSSTDTQYF	TGTGCCAGCAGCCTATTCTCTAGCACAGATACGCAGTATTTT
TRBV19	-	-	TRBJ2-1	CASSIRRGTPYNEQFF	TGTGCCAGTAGTATTCGGCGGGGGACACCCTACAATGAGCAGTTCTTC
TRBV29-1	many	TRBD1	TRBJ2-3	CSVERDRGTDTQYF	TGCAGCGTTGAAAGGGACAGGGGCACAGATACGCAGTATTTT
TRBV14	few	-	TRBJ2-7	CASSRGTVPYEQYF	TGTGCCAGCAGCCGGGGAACAGTCCCCTACGAGCAGTACTTC
TRBV29-1	many	-	TRBJ2-5	CSVEPKNSQETQYF	TGCAGCGTTGAGCCAAAAAACTCGCAAGAGACCCAGTACTTC
TRBV4-1	many	-	TRBJ1-5	CASSHQDSNQPQHF	TGCGCCAGCAGCCACCAAGACAGCAATCAGCCCCAGCATTTT
TRBV4-3	-	-	TRBJ1-2	CASSAGGGLTNYGYTF	TGCGCCAGCAGCGCCGGAGGGGGGCTAACTAACTATGGCTACACCTTC
TRBV6-6	-	-	TRBJ1-5	CASSRAPGGNQPQHF	TGTGCCAGCAGTAGGGCCCCCGGTGGCAATCAGCCCCAGCATTTT
TRBV19	many	-	TRBJ2-3	CASSMVLPPDTQYF	TGTGCCAGTAGTATGGTGCTCCCTCCAGATACGCAGTATTTT
TRBV29-1	-	TRBD2	TRBJ2-5	CSVELHPGGTQYF	TGCAGCGTTGAACTCCACCCGGGAGGGACCCAGTACTTC
TRBV7-3	many	-	TRBJ2-2	CASSLNAGLGTGELFF	TGTGCCAGCAGCTTAAACGCGGGACTGGGCACCGGGGAGCTGTTTTTT
TRBV7-6	many	-	TRBJ1-2	CASSAIATGGVRGGYTF	TGTGCCAGCAGCGCCATCGCCACGGGGGGCGTGCGTGGTGGCTACACCTTC
TRBV2	-	-	TRBJ2-7	CASEGVGSYEQYF	TGTGCCAGCGAGGGGGTTGGCTCCTACGAGCAGTACTTC
TRBV5-1	many	TRBD1	TRBJ2-7	CASIQSGTDLRNEQYF	TGCGCCAGCATCCAATCCGGGACAGACCTTCGGAACGAGCAGTACTTC
TRBV6-1	few	-	TRBJ2-2	CASSVLAEPNTGELFF	TGTGCCAGCAGTGTATTAGCGGAGCCGAACACCGGGGAGCTGTTTTTT
TRBV7-6	many	-	TRBJ2-7	CASSLVVAGNEQYF	TGTGCCAGCAGCTTAGTTGTCGCCGGGAACGAGCAGTACTTC
TRBV29-1	many	-	TRBJ2-1	CSVEATGFGEQFF	TGCAGCGTTGAAGCCACAGGGTTTGGTGAGCAGTTCTTC
TRBV3-1	-	-	TRBJ1-2	CASSQDSLTGRGGYTF	TGTGCCAGCAGCCAAGACTCCCTGACAGGACGCGGTGGCTACACCTTC
TRBV5-4	many	TRBD1	TRBJ1-1	CASRPQGASVYTEAFF	TGTGCCAGCAGACCTCAGGGGGCTTCGGTCTACACTGAAGCTTTCTTT
TRBV29-1	many	-	TRBJ2-5	CSVGILQSETQYF	TGCAGCGTTGGGATACTCCAATCAGAGACCCAGTACTTC
TRBV29-1	many	TRBD1	TRBJ2-1	CSTQGSAFSYNEQFF	TGCAGCACACAGGGGAGTGCTTTCTCCTACAATGAGCAGTTCTTC
TRBV13	many	-	TRBJ1-2	CASSLGGTANYGYTF	TGTGCCAGCAGCTTAGGGGGCACCGCTAACTATGGCTACACCTTC
TRBV6-5	many	-	TRBJ1-3	CASRQGSGNTIYF	TGTGCCAGCAGGCAGGGTTCAGGAAACACCATATATTTT
TRBV6-5	many	-	TRBJ1-4	CASSPHPTGGDEKLFF	TGTGCCAGCAGTCCCCACCCGACAGGAGGGGACGAAAAACTGTTTTTT
TRBV5-5	-	-	TRBJ2-7	CASSFQSTYEQYF	TGTGCCAGCAGCTTTCAGAGTACCTACGAGCAGTACTTC
TRBV29-1	many	-	TRBJ2-7	CSVGEGAYEQYF	TGCAGCGTTGGTGAGGGGGCCTACGAGCAGTACTTC
TRBV7-9	few	-	TRBJ2-5	CASSLIDWTNQETQYF	TGTGCCAGCAGCTTAATCGACTGGACAAACCAAGAGACCCAGTACTTC
TRBV6-2/TRBV6-3	-	-	TRBJ1-1	CASTPAVMNTEAFF	TGTGCCAGCACACCGGCGGTTATGAACACTGAAGCTTTCTTT
TRBV3-1	many	-	TRBJ1-5	CASSQDWEGQPQHF	TGTGCCAGCAGCCAAGATTGGGAAGGTCAGCCCCAGCATTTT
TRBV5-4	few	-	TRBJ1-1	CASSSFMGVESEAFF	TGTGCCAGCAGCTCATTTATGGGGGTCGAGTCTGAAGCTTTCTTT
TRBV18	many	-	TRBJ2-3	CASTTASTDTQYF	TGTGCCAGCACTACGGCGAGCACAGATACGCAGTATTTT
TRBV5-1	many	-	TRBJ1-1	CASSSNTEAFF	TGCGCCAGCAGCTCTAACACTGAAGCTTTCTTT
TRBV6-1	few	TRBD1	TRBJ2-2	CASSSRDRGYTGELFF	TGTGCCAGCAGTTCCCGGGACAGGGGGTACACCGGGGAGCTGTTTTTT
TRBV4-3	many	TRBD1	TRBJ1-2	CASSSPGTEVSSMGYTF	TGCGCCAGCAGCTCGCCCGGGACAGAAGTATCATCTATGGGCTACACCTTC
TRBV11-2	many	TRBD1	TRBJ1-1	CASSLEGTGSTEAFF	TGTGCCAGCAGCTTAGAGGGGACAGGGAGCACTGAAGCTTTCTTT
TRBV6-6	few	-	TRBJ1-6	CASSASNPPLHF	TGTGCCAGCAGCGCGTCGAATCCACCCCTCCACTTT
TRBV12-3/TRBV12-4	many	-	TRBJ2-1	CASSDYNEQFF	TGTGCCAGCAGCGATTACAATGAGCAGTTCTTC
TRBV6-1	many	-	TRBJ1-6	CASVTPPGRTLHF	TGTGCCAGCGTGACCCCGCCAGGAAGAACCCTCCACTTT
TRBV29-1	few	-	TRBJ1-1	CSVEVKGRITEAFF	TGCAGCGTTGAAGTCAAGGGTAGGATCACTGAAGCTTTCTTT
TRBV29-1	-	TRBD2	TRBJ2-3	CSVTSPGTDTQYF	TGCAGCGTGACTAGCCCGGGCACAGATACGCAGTATTTT
TRBV28	-	TRBD2	TRBJ2-5	CASSMTGGQETQYF	TGTGCCAGCAGTATGACGGGGGGCCAAGAGACCCAGTACTTC
TRBV12-3/TRBV12-4	few	-	TRBJ1-1	CASSSTLNTEAFF	TGTGCCAGCAGTTCGACCCTTAACACTGAAGCTTTCTTT
TRBV9	many	-	TRBJ2-7	CASSVETGVNYEQYF	TGTGCCAGCAGCGTAGAGACGGGGGTGAACTACGAGCAGTACTTC